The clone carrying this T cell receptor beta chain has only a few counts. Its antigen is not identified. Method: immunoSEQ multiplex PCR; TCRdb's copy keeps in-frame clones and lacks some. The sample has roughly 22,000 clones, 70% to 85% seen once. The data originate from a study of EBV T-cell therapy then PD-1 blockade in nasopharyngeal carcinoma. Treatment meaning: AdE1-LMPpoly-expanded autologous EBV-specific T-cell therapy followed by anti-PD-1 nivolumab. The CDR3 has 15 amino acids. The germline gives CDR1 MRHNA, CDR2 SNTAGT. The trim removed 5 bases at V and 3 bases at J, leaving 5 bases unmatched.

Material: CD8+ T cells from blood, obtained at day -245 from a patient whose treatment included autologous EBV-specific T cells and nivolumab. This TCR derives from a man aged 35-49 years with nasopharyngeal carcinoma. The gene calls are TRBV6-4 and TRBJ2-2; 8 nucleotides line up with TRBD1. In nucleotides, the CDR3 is TGTGCCAGCAGTCCCAGGGGGCTCGACACCGGGGAGCTGTTTTTT. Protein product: CASSPRGLDTGELFF.